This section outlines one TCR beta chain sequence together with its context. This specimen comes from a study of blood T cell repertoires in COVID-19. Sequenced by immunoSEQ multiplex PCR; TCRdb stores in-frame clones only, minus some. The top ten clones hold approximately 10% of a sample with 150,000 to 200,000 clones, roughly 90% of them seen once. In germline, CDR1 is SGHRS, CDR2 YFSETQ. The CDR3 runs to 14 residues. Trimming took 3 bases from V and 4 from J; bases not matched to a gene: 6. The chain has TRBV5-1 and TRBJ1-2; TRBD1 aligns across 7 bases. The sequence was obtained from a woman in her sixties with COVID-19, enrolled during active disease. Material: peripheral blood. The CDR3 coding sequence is TGCGCCAGCAGCTCGACAGGGTTCGGCTATGGCTACACCTTC. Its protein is CASSSTGFGYGYTF. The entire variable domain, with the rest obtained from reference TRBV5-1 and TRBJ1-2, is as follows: KAGVTQTPRYLIKTRGQQVTLSCSPISGHRSVSWYQQTPGQGLQFLFEYFSETQRNKGNFPGRFSGRQFSNSRSEMNVSTLELGDSALYLCASSSTGFGYGYTFGSGTRLTVV.